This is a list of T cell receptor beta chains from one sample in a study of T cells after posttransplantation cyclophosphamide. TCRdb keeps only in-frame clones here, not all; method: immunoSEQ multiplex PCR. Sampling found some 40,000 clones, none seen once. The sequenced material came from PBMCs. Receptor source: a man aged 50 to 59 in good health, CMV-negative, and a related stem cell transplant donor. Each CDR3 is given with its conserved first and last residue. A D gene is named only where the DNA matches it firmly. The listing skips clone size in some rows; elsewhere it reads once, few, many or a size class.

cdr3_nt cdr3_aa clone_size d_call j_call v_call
TGTGCTAGCAGCTTAAGTCCCAGCGGGAGTTGGGATGAGCAGTTCTTC CASSLSPSGSWDEQFF many TRBD2 TRBJ2-1 TRBV7-7
TGTGCCAGTAGTATGGGCAGGGAGCAACTTAGAGCGGGCGGCTACACCTTC CASSMGREQLRAGGYTF many NA TRBJ1-2 TRBV19
TGTGCCAGCAGCTTAAGCTCGATAATCACTGGGGAGCTGTTTTTT CASSLSSIITGELFF few NA TRBJ2-2 TRBV7-2
TGTGCCAGCAGCTCAGTAGGAGGGACAGGGGGTACGAGCACAGATACGCAGTATTTT CASSSVGGTGGTSTDTQYF few TRBD1 TRBJ2-3 TRBV9
TGTGCCAGCAGCCTAGGCGGGGGGTCCTATAATTCACCCCTCCACTTT CASSLGGGSYNSPLHF many NA TRBJ1-6 TRBV9
TGTGCCAGCAGTCAGAAGCCGGACAGGGACAATCAGCCCCAGCATTTT CASSQKPDRDNQPQHF many TRBD1 TRBJ1-5 TRBV6-6
TGTGCCAGCAGTTACGAGACAGGGAACTATGGCTACACCTTC CASSYETGNYGYTF many TRBD1 TRBJ1-2 TRBV6-5
TGTGCCAGCAGGGGACTAGCGGACCCTAGGGAGCAGTTCTTC CASRGLADPREQFF NA TRBD2 TRBJ2-1 TRBV11-2
TGCGCCAGCAGCGTACTCGGGACAAACACTGAAGCTTTCTTT CASSVLGTNTEAFF many NA TRBJ1-1 TRBV5-1
TGCAGCGTTGAGGACAGGGCAACTTATGGCTACACCTTC CSVEDRATYGYTF many TRBD1 TRBJ1-2 TRBV29-1
TGTGCCAGCAGGAACCTCGGGACAGGGAGTATTGGCTACACCTTC CASRNLGTGSIGYTF many TRBD1 TRBJ1-2 TRBV6-5
TGTGCCAGCAGCACCGGGACTAGTGAGTACCAAGAGACCCAGTACTTC CASSTGTSEYQETQYF many TRBD2 TRBJ2-5 TRBV5-5
TGTGCCAGTAGTAGGCTAGTGCACTACGAGCAGTACTTC CASSRLVHYEQYF few NA TRBJ2-7 TRBV19
TGTGCCAGTAGTACCGGGAGTCGATCCACAGATACGCAGTATTTT CASSTGSRSTDTQYF many NA TRBJ2-3 TRBV19
TGTGCCAGCAGTCGGAGACAGGGCTACAATGAGCAGTTCTTC CASSRRQGYNEQFF few TRBD1 TRBJ2-1 TRBV7-2
TGCGCCAGCAGCTTTGGGACAGGCAATCAGCCCCAGCATTTT CASSFGTGNQPQHF many TRBD1 TRBJ1-5 TRBV5-1
TGTGCCAGCAGCGTAGCTACTGGGGTAGGGGGACAGGGGTATTTTAGCACTGAAGCTTTCTTT CASSVATGVGGQGYFSTEAFF many TRBD1 TRBJ1-1 TRBV9
TGTGCCAGCAGCCGTACAGGGGTCTACTACGAGCAGTACTTC CASSRTGVYYEQYF many TRBD1 TRBJ2-7 TRBV14
TGCAGTGCTAGGGTTAGAGGTGAGCAGTTCTTC CSARVRGEQFF few NA TRBJ2-1 TRBV20-1
TGTGCCAGCAGCCCGCGGGCCCTTGGGGACTATGGCTACACCTTC CASSPRALGDYGYTF few NA TRBJ1-2 TRBV5-4
TGCGCCAGCAGCTTGGATCCGGGAGGTTCCTCGGGCGAGCAGTACTTC CASSLDPGGSSGEQYF few TRBD2 TRBJ2-7 TRBV5-1
TGCGCCAGCCAGGACAGGGGGTCGCCCCGGCAGTTCTTC CASQDRGSPRQFF many TRBD1 TRBJ2-1 TRBV4-1
TGTGCCAGCAGTGAGCGCCACGAAAACACCGGGGAGCTGTTTTTT CASSERHENTGELFF many NA TRBJ2-2 TRBV6-4
TGTGCCAGCACGAGGGGGTGGGCTCAGCCCCAGCATTTT CASTRGWAQPQHF NA NA TRBJ1-5 TRBV2
TGTGCCAGCTCCACGACGGGAGAGACCCAGTACTTC CASSTTGETQYF many NA TRBJ2-5 TRBV18
TGTGCCAGCAGCTTACGACCAGGGGGCTATGGCTACACCTTC CASSLRPGGYGYTF many TRBD1 TRBJ1-2 TRBV7-9
TGTGCCAGCAGCACCGCAGGGAACTATGGCTACACCTTC CASSTAGNYGYTF many NA TRBJ1-2 TRBV6-1
TGTGCCAGCAGTACACTAATCGACAGAGGAGGGGCTTTCTTT CASSTLIDRGGAFF many NA TRBJ1-1 TRBV28
TGTGCCAGCAGCCCAGTTCTGAGCACAGATACGCAGTATTTT CASSPVLSTDTQYF many NA TRBJ2-3 TRBV11-1
TGTGCCAGCAGCCCCCGGGGAGCGGAGGTCTACGAGCAGTACTTC CASSPRGAEVYEQYF many NA TRBJ2-7 TRBV7-9
TGTGCCAGCAATCAGGGGTTGGACACTGAAGCTTTCTTT CASNQGLDTEAFF many NA TRBJ1-1 TRBV2
TGTGCCAGCAGCTTTGGTAGTAGGAACACTGAAGCTTTCTTT CASSFGSRNTEAFF many NA TRBJ1-1 TRBV7-8
TGTGCCAGCCGCAGGGACACAGATACGCAGTATTTT CASRRDTDTQYF many NA TRBJ2-3 TRBV13
TGTGCCAGCAGCTCCCCAGGATTCCAAGAGACCCAGTACTTC CASSSPGFQETQYF many NA TRBJ2-5 TRBV5-6
TGCGCCAGCAGTCAGGGCCTGGACAGGCCCAACTATGAGCAGTTCTTC CASSQGLDRPNYEQFF many TRBD1 TRBJ2-1 TRBV23-1
TGTGCCACCAGCATAAGGGGGGGGGTCGGCAAAAACATTCAGTACTTC CATSIRGGVGKNIQYF few NA TRBJ2-4 TRBV15
TGTGCCAGCAGAGCCGGGACACTTGGAAACACCATATATTTT CASRAGTLGNTIYF many NA TRBJ1-3 TRBV6-5
TGTGCCTGGGGACGGGGAGGGGAGCAGTACTTC CAWGRGGEQYF few TRBD2 TRBJ2-5 TRBV30
TGCAGCGTTGACGGGACAGCATCCTACGAGCAGTACTTC CSVDGTASYEQYF many TRBD1 TRBJ2-7 TRBV29-1
TGCGCCAGCAGTGAAATGCGGGATAAATCCTACAATGAGCAGTTCTTC CASSEMRDKSYNEQFF many NA TRBJ2-1 TRBV10-1
TGTGCCAGCAGCGGAGGACAGGGCGGCTATGGCTACACCTTC CASSGGQGGYGYTF many TRBD1 TRBJ1-2 TRBV5-6
TGTGCCAGCAGCCCCGACAAAAACTATGGCTACACCTTC CASSPDKNYGYTF many NA TRBJ1-2 TRBV7-8
TGTGCCAGCTCAAGGGATTCTACTAGCGGGATAGGGGAGCAGTACTTC CASSRDSTSGIGEQYF many TRBD2 TRBJ2-7 TRBV18
TGTGCCAGCAGCGGGACAGCGGGCACTGAAGCTTTCTTT CASSGTAGTEAFF many TRBD1 TRBJ1-1 TRBV7-9
TGTGCCAGCAGCTCGAGGTCAGAGAACACTGAAGCTTTCTTT CASSSRSENTEAFF many NA TRBJ1-1 TRBV6-6
TGTGCCAGCAGTAAACGGCAGGGGGAAGATGGCTACACCTTC CASSKRQGEDGYTF many TRBD1 TRBJ1-2 TRBV6-1
TGTGCCAGCAGGGGGAGACAGGAACTGTGGCATGGCTACACCTTC CASRGRQELWHGYTF few NA TRBJ1-2 TRBV9
TGCGCCAGCAGCCCTGGACAGTCCAATCAGCCCCAGCATTTT CASSPGQSNQPQHF many NA TRBJ1-5 TRBV5-1
TGTGCCAGCAGCCCTCGGGGGGAAGGTATCACTGAAGCTTTCTTT CASSPRGEGITEAFF many NA TRBJ1-1 TRBV11-2
TGTGCCACCCAGTCACAGGGGGGAAACACCATATATTTT CATQSQGGNTIYF many TRBD1 TRBJ1-3 TRBV27
TGCGCCAGCAGCTTGGGACTAGCGGGGGGGAGTGAGCAGTTCTTC CASSLGLAGGSEQFF few TRBD2 TRBJ2-1 TRBV5-1